The clone carrying this TCR beta chain showed up many times. Its antigen is currently unknown. The data originate from a study of regulatory T cells in long-lasting Graves disease. The wider study: Over-5-year antithyroid drug use with positive TSH receptor antibodies defined persistent Graves' disease in the study. Whole-study results and caveats: Lower TCR diversity characterized persistent Graves' patients relative to newly diagnosed patients. Few sampled subjects may have lowered accuracy.

Arm-PCR with iRepertoire HTBI primers amplified the CDR3 regions for these TCR beta libraries. TCRdb redid the calling of the multiplex PCR reads with MiXCR, one entry per CDR3 protein. The data contain a few hundred thousand distinct CDR3 sequences, roughly 24% of them singletons. CDR1 MDHEN and CDR2 SYDVKM come from the germline V gene. The CDR3 length is 18 residues. Unmatched junction bases numbered 10, after V lost 3 bases and J lost 1 base. Time point indicated: persistent/refractory GD, antithyroid drugs over 5 years with positive TRAb. RNA isolated from PBMCs was used to make the TCR library. Xi'an, China, was home to the endocrinology department that provided patients.

This sample comprised peripheral blood mononuclear cells (PBMCs), obtained when the disease was refractory, from a patient treated with antithyroid drugs. The receptor's source is a woman aged 40 to 49 with Graves disease. This chain connects TRBV28 to TRBJ2-5; 11 bases align to TRBD2. For the CDR3, the DNA is TGTGCCAGCAGTTTTTATTTTCCGGGACTAGCGGTCCAAGAGACCCAGTACTTC. As protein: CASSFYFPGLAVQETQYF.